The 5 T cell receptor beta chains reported below all come from one sample, sequenced in a study of cytomegalovirus exposure and HLA in healthy donors. Sequencing was performed with immunoSEQ multiplex PCR; in TCRdb, only in-frame clones are kept and a portion is missing. Here the sample spans over 150,000 clones, approximately 96% being singletons. Sample: PBMCs. These receptors were collected from a woman younger than 35 in good health and CMV-seronegative.

In this sample, this clone turned up once. This sequence joins TRBV12-5 and TRBJ2-7; 9 nucleotides agree with TRBD1. Germline V gene lookup returns CDR1 LGHNT and CDR2 FRNRAP. The CDR3 loop spans 14 amino acids. V was pared by 4 bases and J by 11 bases, with 12 bases of the junction left unmatched. The CDR3 sequence: CASGSTATGGRKYF. The CDR3 DNA reads as TGTGCTAGTGGTTCAACCGCTACAGGGGGCCGAAAGTACTTC.

The rearrangement joins TRBV6-1 to TRBJ1-2; 9 nucleotides line up with TRBD1. CDR1 MNHNS and CDR2 SASEGT come from the germline V gene. The J segment lost 3 bases and the V segment lost 6 bases, leaving 5 bases of the junction unmatched. The CDR3 spans 14 residues. CDR3 bases: TGTGCCAGCAGGCGGACAGGGGAGGACTATGGCTACACCTTC. Protein: CASRRTGEDYGYTF.

The chain recombines TRBV27 with TRBJ1-3; perhaps TRBD1 as D (5 bases). The CDR3 is 15 amino acids. Between the trimmed V and J ends, which lost 5 bases and 7 bases, there was a span of 18 bases. Germline assignment: CDR1 MNHEY and CDR2 SMNVEV (reference sequence). CDR3 protein: CASSPYPQGSNTIYF. The DNA of the CDR3 is TGTGCCAGCAGTCCGTATCCTCAGGGCTCGAACACCATATATTTT.

This sequence joins TRBV18 and TRBJ2-7; the match to TRBD1 covers 10 bases. After removal of 3 bases from V and 4 bases from J, the junction contained 6 bases not matched to a gene. In germline, CDR1 is KGHSH, CDR2 LQKENI. CDR3 size: 15 residues. The CDR3 is CASSPEGQGRYEQYF. CDR3 sequence (DNA): TGTGCCAGCTCACCCGAGGGACAGGGGCGGTACGAGCAGTACTTC.

To note about this clone: At one end, the junction sequence differs from germline, possibly due to a read error. The V gene is TRBV7-7, the J gene TRBJ2-7; 10 bases map to TRBD2. Germline loops: CDR1 SSHAT, CDR2 FNYEAQ (reference sequence). This CDR3 contains 17 residues. As DNA, the CDR3 is TGTGCTAGCAGCTCTCATAAAGCGGGGGGGGTGAACTACGAGCAGTACTTC. This codes for CASSSHKAGGVNYEQYF.